The clone carrying this TCR beta chain was counted ten times or more. The data stem from a study of CD8+CD57+ T cells in acquired aplastic anemia. Profiling of TCR beta VDJ combinations and CDR3 sequences used genomic DNA as template. Each CDR3 protein gets one entry after TCRdb re-called the reads with MiXCR. The sample has a few hundred thousand distinct CDR3 sequences, almost 50% seen once. Those patients picked for sequencing had displayed CD8+CD57+ cell expansion on flow cytometry. V shed 6 bases, J shed 2 bases, and the junction held 8 bases outside the gene matches. The CDR3 has 16 residues. The germline V gene encodes CDR1 ENHRY and CDR2 SYGVKD.

This sequence originates from a human donor with aplastic anemia. Sequencing input: sorted CD4+, CD8+, or CD8+CD57+ T cells (not recorded which) from PBMCs. The chain combines TRBV10-3 with TRBJ1-3, with 9 bases aligning to TRBD1. CDR3 sequence (DNA): TGTGCCATCAGGAGACAGGGGGAAGCAGCTGGAAACACCATATATTTT. This encodes CAIRRQGEAAGNTIYF.